What follows are 2 T cell receptor beta chains derived from one specimen sequenced in a study of T-cell memory formation after mild COVID-19. TCRdb recomputed calls from the 5' RACE reads with MiXCR, one row per CDR3 protein. This sample has tens of thousands of distinct CDR3 sequences, with 9.5% found just once. The sample consisted of PBMCs or a T cell subset sorted from them (not recorded which). These receptors all come from a man aged 18 to 35 who had mild COVID-19 (a few samples of this study predate the infection). Cell type and time point are not known.

J is TRBJ2-5 and V is TRBV5-1; 8 bases are shared with TRBD1. Germline loops: CDR1 SGHRS, CDR2 YFSETQ. This CDR3 contains 14 residues. Trimming took 4 bases from V and 4 from J; bases not matched to a gene: 6. The CDR3 protein is CASSRGQVTETQYF. In DNA, the CDR3 is TGCGCCAGCAGCCGGGGACAGGTAACAGAGACCCAGTACTTC.

This rearrangement joins TRBV3-1 to TRBJ1-5; 8 bases fit TRBD1. The CDR3 consists of 13 residues. Germline values: CDR1 LGHDT, CDR2 YNNKEL (reference sequence). The junction had 2 bases not matched to a gene; V was cut back by 4 bases and J by 6 bases. CDR3 sequence reads: CASSRDRFQPQHF. CDR3 bases: TGTGCCAGCAGCCGGGACAGGTTTCAGCCCCAGCATTTT.